This entry describes one T cell receptor (beta chain). Its antigen is not known. From the RT-PCR reads, TCRdb called clonotypes with MiXCR, one entry per CDR3 protein. This sample has 540,000 or so distinct CDR3 sequences, with approximately 13% found just once. This sample was included in a study of response to subunit inactivated influenza vaccine. CDR1 SNHLY and CDR2 FYNNEI come from the germline V gene. CDR3 length: 14 residues. The ends lost 6 bases at V and 3 bases at J; junction bases unmatched: 8. Study observations and caveats: The study's authors posited that every seasonal influenza vaccination enlists few new T cells.

The genes are TRBV2 and TRBJ2-7; TRBD1 matches at 7 bases. The clonotype was recovered from a man in his fifties who received an inactivated influenza vaccine. The sample was PBMCs from blood, taken more than 35 days after vaccination. The CDR3 loop is CASRTRQGRYEQYF. The CDR3, as DNA: TGTGCCAGCAGGACCCGACAGGGACGCTACGAGCAGTACTTC.